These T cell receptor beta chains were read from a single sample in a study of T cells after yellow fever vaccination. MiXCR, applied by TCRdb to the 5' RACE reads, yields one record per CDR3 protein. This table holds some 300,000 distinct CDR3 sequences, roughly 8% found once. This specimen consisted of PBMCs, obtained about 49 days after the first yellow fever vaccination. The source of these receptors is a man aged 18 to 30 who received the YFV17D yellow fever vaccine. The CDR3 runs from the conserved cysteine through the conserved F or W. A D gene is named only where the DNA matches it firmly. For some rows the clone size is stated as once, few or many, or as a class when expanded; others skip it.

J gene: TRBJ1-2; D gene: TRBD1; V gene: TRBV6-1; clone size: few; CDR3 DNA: TGTGCCAGCAGCCCCTCCCCAGGGGGCTATGGCTACACCTTC; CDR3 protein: CASSPSPGGYGYTF
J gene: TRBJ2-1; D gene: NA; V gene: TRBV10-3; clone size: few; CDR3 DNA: TGTGCCATCAGTGAGTCGGGCTCGGGGAATGAGCAGTTCTTC; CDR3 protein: CAISESGSGNEQFF
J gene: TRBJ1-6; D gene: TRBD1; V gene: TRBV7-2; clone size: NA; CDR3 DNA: TGTGCCAGCAGTCTACAGGGGGCAGGGAATTCACCCCTCCACTTT; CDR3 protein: CASSLQGAGNSPLHF
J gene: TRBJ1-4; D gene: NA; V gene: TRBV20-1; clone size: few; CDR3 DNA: TGCAGTGCTAGCCCCCAGGGTCGGGGGAATTCAAAACTGTTTTTT; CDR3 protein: CSASPQGRGNSKLFF
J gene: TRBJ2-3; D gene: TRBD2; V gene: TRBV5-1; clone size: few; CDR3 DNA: TGCGCCAGCAGCGCCGCGAGCGGGGGTAGCAATACGCAGTATTTT; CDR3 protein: CASSAASGGSNTQYF
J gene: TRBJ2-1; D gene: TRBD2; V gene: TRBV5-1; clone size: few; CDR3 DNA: TGCGCCAGCAGGCACGGACTAGCGGGGAGCAATGAGCAGTTCTTC; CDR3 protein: CASRHGLAGSNEQFF
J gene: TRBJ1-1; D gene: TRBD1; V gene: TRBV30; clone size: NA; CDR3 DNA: TGTGCCTGGAGTTTCATGACAGGGACAACGAAAGCTTTCTTT; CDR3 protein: CAWSFMTGTTKAFF
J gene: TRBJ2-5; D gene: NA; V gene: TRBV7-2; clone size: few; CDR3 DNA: TGTGCCAGCAGCATAAGGAGATGGACCGCCCAAGAGACCCAGTACTTC; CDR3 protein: CASSIRRWTAQETQYF
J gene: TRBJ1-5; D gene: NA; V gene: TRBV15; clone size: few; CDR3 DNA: TGTGCCACCAGCAGAGGGTGGGAACAGAATAGCAATCAGCCCCAGCATTTT; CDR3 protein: CATSRGWEQNSNQPQHF
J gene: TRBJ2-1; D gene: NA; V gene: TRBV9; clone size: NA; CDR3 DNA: TGTGCCAGCAGCGTAGACACGGGGGCCCACCTCAATGAGCAGTTCTTC; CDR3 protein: CASSVDTGAHLNEQFF
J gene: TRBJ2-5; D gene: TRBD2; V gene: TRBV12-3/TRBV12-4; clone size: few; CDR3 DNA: TGTGCCAGCAGTTTATCCATCAGCGGGGGTCTCGAGGAGACCCAGTACTTC; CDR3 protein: CASSLSISGGLEETQYF
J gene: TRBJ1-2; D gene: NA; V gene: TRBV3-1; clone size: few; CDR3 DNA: TGTGCCAGCAGCCAAGGCCGGGAGGGCTATGGCTACACCTTC; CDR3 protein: CASSQGREGYGYTF
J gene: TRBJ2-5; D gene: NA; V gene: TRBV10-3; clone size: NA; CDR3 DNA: TGTGCCATCAGTGAGTCTAGAAGGGTTGAGACCCAGTACTTC; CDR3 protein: CAISESRRVETQYF
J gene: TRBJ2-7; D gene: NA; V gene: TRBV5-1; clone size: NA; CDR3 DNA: TGCGCCAGCGGGGCGGGACCCCTAAGTTACGAGCAGTACTTC; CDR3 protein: CASGAGPLSYEQYF
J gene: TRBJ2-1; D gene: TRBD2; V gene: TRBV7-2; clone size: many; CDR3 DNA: TGTGCCAGCAGCCCCGGGACTAGTTTCAATGAGCAGTTCTTC; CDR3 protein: CASSPGTSFNEQFF
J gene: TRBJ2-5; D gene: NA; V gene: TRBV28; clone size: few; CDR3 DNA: TGTGCCGACTCGGAGGAGACCCAGTACTTC; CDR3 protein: CADSEETQYF
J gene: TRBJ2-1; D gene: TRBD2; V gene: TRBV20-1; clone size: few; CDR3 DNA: TGCTGTGCTAGAGATCGTCTCCGGTCGGGGGGGCACAGTGAGCAGTTCTTC; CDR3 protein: CCARDRLRSGGHSEQFF
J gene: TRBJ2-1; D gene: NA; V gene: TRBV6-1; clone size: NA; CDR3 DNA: TGTGCCAGCACGGACCCGAGCTCCTACAATGAGCAGTTCTTC; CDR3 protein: CASTDPSSYNEQFF
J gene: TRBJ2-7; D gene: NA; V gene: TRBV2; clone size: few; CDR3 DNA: TGTGCCAGCAGAAGGTCCCAGGAGGGCTACGAGCAGTACTTC; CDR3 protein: CASRRSQEGYEQYF
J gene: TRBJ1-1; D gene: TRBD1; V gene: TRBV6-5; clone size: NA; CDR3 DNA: TGTGCCAGCAGTTTCACAGGGGATCGCACTGAAGCTTTCTTT; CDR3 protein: CASSFTGDRTEAFF